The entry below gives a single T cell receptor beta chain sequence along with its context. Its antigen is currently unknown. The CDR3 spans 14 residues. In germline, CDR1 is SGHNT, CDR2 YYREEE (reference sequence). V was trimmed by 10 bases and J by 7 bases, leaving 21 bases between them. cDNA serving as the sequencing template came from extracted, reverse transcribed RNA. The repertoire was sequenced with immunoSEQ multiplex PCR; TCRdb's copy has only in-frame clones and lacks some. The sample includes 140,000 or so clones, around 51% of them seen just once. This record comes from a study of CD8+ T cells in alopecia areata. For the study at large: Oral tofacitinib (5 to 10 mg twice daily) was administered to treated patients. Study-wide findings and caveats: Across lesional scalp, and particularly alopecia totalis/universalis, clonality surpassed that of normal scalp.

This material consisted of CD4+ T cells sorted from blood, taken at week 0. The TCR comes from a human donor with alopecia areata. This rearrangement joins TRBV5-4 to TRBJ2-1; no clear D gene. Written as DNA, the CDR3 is TGTGCCTCCCGTGGCCCCCGGTCGGTGAATGAGCAGTTCTTC. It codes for CASRGPRSVNEQFF. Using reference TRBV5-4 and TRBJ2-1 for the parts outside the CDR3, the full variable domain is ETGVTQSPTHLIKTRGQQVTLRCSSQSGHNTVSWYQQALGQGPQFIFQYYREEENGRGNFPPRFSGLQFPNYSSELNVNALELDDSALYLCASRGPRSVNEQFFGPGTRLTVL.